Detailed here is one T cell receptor beta chain. Its antigen is unknown. This record comes from a study of T-cell memory formation after mild COVID-19. In the study overall: Across donors, TCR clusters were largely donor specific.

General observations from the study: Those CD4+ clones that contracted were mainly in CM and EM (CD8+ ones in EMRA). Contracting clones from day 15 to 85 showed balanced CD4/CD8; later expanders favored CD4+.

One entry per CDR3 protein results from TCRdb running MiXCR on the 5' RACE reads. Of about 110,000 distinct CDR3 sequences in the sample, roughly 19% were seen once. The receptor comes from a man aged 18-30 years who had mild COVID-19 (a few samples of this study predate the infection). Cell type and time point are not known. The specimen sequenced was PBMCs or a T cell subset sorted from them (not recorded which).

The CDR3 protein is CSASFGGANTDTQYF. In nucleotides, the CDR3 is TGCAGTGCTAGCTTCGGCGGGGCAAACACAGATACGCAGTATTTT. J is TRBJ2-3 and V is TRBV20-1, with D maybe TRBD2 (6 bases). V dropped 3 bases and J dropped 2 bases, with 15 bases sitting between them. This CDR3 region has 15 residues. Germline V gene sequence: CDR1 DFQATT, CDR2 SNEGSKA (reference sequence).